This TCR beta chain was identified during a study of blood T cells in healthy people across ages. At least 5.5 micrograms of total RNA were extracted per sample. Together with a sample-barcoded 5' primer, a J-beta primer mix was included in a second PCR lasting about 7 to 11 cycles. TCRdb reprocessed the 5' RACE reads via MiXCR and lists one record per CDR3 protein. The table has some 750,000 distinct CDR3 sequences, about a fifth seen once. The ends lost 6 bases at V and 2 bases at J; junction bases unmatched: 11. The CDR3 loop spans 17 amino acids. The chain employs TRBV12-3 or TRBV12-4 and TRBJ1-5, with 9 bases aligning to TRBD1. This receptor was taken from a man in his 70s in good health. Sequences were obtained from blood. The chain's CDR3 is CASSRRRDREGNQPQHF. The CDR3 DNA sequence: TGTGCCAGCAGCCGACGCCGGGACAGGGAGGGCAATCAGCCCCAGCATTTT.